One sample yielded the 25 T cell receptor beta chains listed below, sequenced in a study of blood T cell repertoires in COVID-19 (dated by TCRdb to about 2020). The receptor library was made with the immunoSEQ multiplex PCR assay. Held by TCRdb, this immuneACCESS table contains in-frame sequences only and omits some clones. Under half of the omission traces to an unresolved V gene where checked; the cause of the rest is unknown. This sample comprises approximately 300,000 clones, roughly nine tenths of them detected only once. The ten biggest clones cover about 2% of the sample. The sequencing sample was made of peripheral blood. These receptors came from a woman in her fifties or sixties who had recovered from COVID-19.

The rearrangement uses TRBV15 and TRBJ2-7; TRBD2 is a possible D gene (6 bases). Germline-derived CDR1 and CDR2 are LNHNV and YYDKDF (reference sequence). CDR3 length: 17 amino acids. V was pared by 3 bases and J by 5 bases, with 23 bases between. CDR3 protein: CATSRTKRGSGRDEQYF. The CDR3 nucleotides are TGTGCCACCAGCAGGACTAAACGGGGGAGCGGCCGAGACGAGCAGTACTTC.

The rearrangement links TRBV27 to TRBJ2-7; 7 bases are a match to TRBD2. The CDR3 is made up of 14 amino acids. V trimming: 3 bases; J trimming: 4 bases; junction bases outside the gene matches: 6. Looked up from germline, CDR1 is MNHEY and CDR2 is SMNVEV (reference sequence). Here the CDR3 DNA reads TGTGCCAGCAGTTTGGGCGGGAGTAAATACGAGCAGTACTTC. It encodes CASSLGGSKYEQYF.

The V and J genes are TRBV4-2 and TRBJ1-3, with 8 bases matching TRBD1. The germline V gene encodes CDR1 LGHNA and CDR2 YNFKEQ. The CDR3 covers 15 residues. V was clipped by 4 bases and J by 0 bases; unmatched bases: 2. CDR3 region: CASSRDRGSGNTIYF. The CDR3 coding sequence is TGTGCCAGCAGCCGTGACAGGGGCTCTGGAAACACCATATATTTT.

The chain combines TRBV7-9 with TRBJ2-5; 8 positions match TRBD2. Germline CDR1 and CDR2: SEHNR and FQNEAQ (reference sequence). The CDR3 has 15 residues. The V and J ends lost 6 bases and 2 bases, in that order; junction bases with no gene match: 8. CDR3 sequence reads: CASRATLAEQETQYF. The DNA for the CDR3 is TGTGCCAGCAGGGCTACACTAGCGGAACAAGAGACCCAGTACTTC.

The chain links TRBV18 to TRBJ1-5, with TRBD1 matching 8 bases. In germline, CDR1 is KGHSH, CDR2 LQKENI. The ends lost 3 bases at V and 5 bases at J; junction bases unmatched: 3. CDR3 length: 14 residues. CDR3 sequence: CASSPGTGDQPQHF. CDR3 DNA sequence: TGTGCCAGCTCACCGGGGACAGGAGATCAGCCCCAGCATTTT.

V usage is TRBV27 and J usage is TRBJ1-4; tentatively, D is TRBD1 (5 bases). Trimming left V 4 bases short and J 7 bases short, with 10 bases between. The CDR3 length is 13 residues. Germline loops: CDR1 MNHEY, CDR2 SMNVEV (reference sequence). CDR3 region: CASSSGHGEKLFF. The CDR3 DNA reads as TGTGCCAGCAGTTCAGGACATGGTGAAAAACTGTTTTTT.

This clone has a single count. J is TRBJ2-1 and V is TRBV14; no clear D gene. The germline V gene has CDR1 SGHDN and CDR2 FVKESK. This CDR3 region has 12 residues. V was cut by 6 bases and J by 5 bases, with 8 bases left in between. CDR3 in amino acids: CASRGRHNEQFF. DNA of the CDR3: TGTGCCAGCAGGGGCAGACACAATGAGCAGTTCTTC. Complete variable domain (other parts from reference TRBV14 and TRBJ2-1): EAGVTQFPSHSVIEKGQTVTLRCDPISGHDNLYWYRRVMGKEIKFLLHFVKESKQDESGMPNNRFLAERTGGTYSTLKVQPAELEDSGVYFCASRGRHNEQFFGPGTRLTVL.

On this clone: This CDR3 is also generated by other DNA sequences in the sample. The chain uses TRBV19 and TRBJ2-7, with TRBD2 matching 11 bases. This CDR3 has 15 amino acids. J gave up 2 bases and V 3 bases, and 3 bases lay outside the gene matches. Germline CDR1 reads LNHDA; CDR2 reads SQIVND (reference sequence). CDR3 in amino acids: CASSIGGLAAYEQYF. The CDR3 DNA is TGTGCCAGTAGTATTGGGGGACTAGCGGCCTACGAGCAGTACTTC.

This chain uses TRBV6-2 or TRBV6-3 with TRBJ2-5; tentative D call: TRBD2 (5 bases). Germline values: CDR1 MNHEY, CDR2 SVGEGT. Between the trimmed V and J ends, which lost 6 bases and 1 base, there was a span of 18 bases. CDR3 size: 16 residues. CDR3 region: CASSRTSAAFQETQYF. The CDR3 region has the DNA TGTGCCAGCAGCCGGACTTCCGCGGCATTCCAAGAGACCCAGTACTTC.

This chain joins TRBV7-2 and TRBJ1-3; D not certain. CDR3 size: 16 residues. Trimming removed 1 base from V and 0 bases from J, with 10 bases in between. Germline values: CDR1 SGHTA, CDR2 FQGNSA. The CDR3 bases are TGTGCCAGCAGCTTAGAGGCTAGTCTCTCTGGAAACACCATATATTTT. This gives the protein CASSLEASLSGNTIYF.

The rearrangement links TRBV6-5 to TRBJ1-4; perhaps TRBD1 as D (6 bases). Trimming shortened V by 5 bases and J by 6 bases, and 16 bases separated the two germline ends. The germline V gene has CDR1 MNHEY and CDR2 SVGAGI. This CDR3 region has 15 residues. The CDR3 loop is CASSPGQKLHEKLFF. DNA for the CDR3: TGTGCCAGCAGTCCCGGACAGAAACTACATGAAAAACTGTTTTTT.

This sequence joins TRBV5-4 and TRBJ1-1; possible D gene TRBD1, 5 bases. The CDR3 runs 15 residues. V lost 1 base to trimming and J lost 1 base, with 11 bases between them. Germline assignment: CDR1 SGHNT and CDR2 YYREEE (reference sequence). In DNA form, the CDR3 reads TGTGCCAGCAGCTTGAAGCGGGGCTCGAACACTGAAGCTTTCTTT. Encoded protein: CASSLKRGSNTEAFF.

V gene TRBV7-2 combines with J gene TRBJ2-7; 9 bases are shared with TRBD1. The CDR3 covers 14 residues. J was trimmed by 2 bases and V by 4 bases; bases with no gene match: 3. Germline V CDR1 and CDR2: SGHTA, FQGNSA. The CDR3 DNA reads as TGTGCCAGCAGCTCGACAGGGGGTCCCTACGAGCAGTACTTC. Protein product: CASSSTGGPYEQYF.

On this clone: A junction end diverges from the germline sequence, so it may reflect a read error. The rearrangement uses TRBV7-3 and TRBJ2-2; 10 bases agree with TRBD1. Germline-derived CDR1 and CDR2 are SGHTA and FQGTGA. This CDR3 has 17 amino acids. CDR3 sequence: CASSVTTGGWNTGELFF. The CDR3, as DNA: TGTGCCAGCAGCGTAACGACAGGGGGCTGGAACACCGGGGAGCTGTTTTTT.

This chain joins TRBV5-4 and TRBJ1-2, with 8 bases that match TRBD1. V dropped 0 bases and J dropped 2; count of bases not matched to a gene: 6. The germline V gene has CDR1 SGHNT and CDR2 YYREEE (reference sequence). This CDR3 has 16 residues. CDR3 protein: CASSLGVRQGNYGYTF. The CDR3 DNA reads TGTGCCAGCAGCTTGGGGGTAAGACAGGGGAACTATGGCTACACCTTC.

The chain has TRBV19 and TRBJ2-7, with D possibly TRBD1 on 6 matching bases. CDR1 is LNHDA, CDR2 SQIVND, per germline (reference sequence). The germline V and J ends were trimmed by 4 bases and 7 bases, with 26 bases remaining between them. This CDR3 comprises 17 residues. For the CDR3, the DNA is TGTGCCAGTAGTACGCGAACGCTACAGGGATCGTACAAGGAGCAGTACTTC. Its protein product is CASSTRTLQGSYKEQYF.

V is TRBV15 and J is TRBJ2-3; 7 bases are a match to TRBD2. The CDR3 runs to 13 residues. Trimming took 1 base from V and 6 from J; bases not matched to a gene: 1. Germline V gene lookup returns CDR1 LNHNV and CDR2 YYDKDF (reference sequence). The CDR3 DNA is TGTGCCACCAGCAGAGTACTAGCGGATACGCAGTATTTT. Protein sequence: CATSRVLADTQYF.

This clone turned up a few times. The chain is built from TRBV7-3 and TRBJ2-1, with 10 bases fitting TRBD2. The CDR3 extends over 15 amino acids. Germline V gene data show CDR1 as SGHTA and CDR2 as FQGTGA. V lost 3 bases and J lost 6; bases outside the gene matches: 5. CDR3 residues: CASSFRLAGGNEQFF. In DNA, the CDR3 is TGTGCCAGCAGCTTCCGACTAGCGGGTGGCAATGAGCAGTTCTTC.

The rearrangement joins TRBV7-2 to TRBJ2-5; maybe TRBD2 (6 bases). The length of the CDR3 is 11 residues. Germline values: CDR1 SGHTA, CDR2 FQGNSA. V was trimmed by 5 bases and J by 5 bases, leaving 6 bases between them. CDR3: CASSGGETQYF. The DNA of the CDR3 is TGTGCCAGCAGCGGGGGGGAGACCCAGTACTTC.

This rearrangement joins TRBV7-6 to TRBJ1-1, with 7 nucleotides matching TRBD1. Per germline, CDR1 SGHVS and CDR2 FNYEAQ. The CDR3 sequence is 15 residues long. V trimming: 5 bases; J trimming: 3 bases; junction bases outside the gene matches: 9. CDR3 bases: TGTGCCAGCAGCGCTCGACAGGGTGTAGACACTGAAGCTTTCTTT. Its protein product is CASSARQGVDTEAFF.

V usage is TRBV27 and J usage is TRBJ1-2; 11 bases are a match to TRBD1. V was pared by 5 bases and J by 5 bases, with 13 bases of the junction left unmatched. The germline V gene encodes CDR1 MNHEY and CDR2 SMNVEV (reference sequence). CDR3 length: 17 amino acids. The CDR3 region has the DNA TGTGCCAGCAGTCCCCACTCCCGGGACAGGGGGGAGTATGGCTACACCTTC. It encodes CASSPHSRDRGEYGYTF.

This sequence joins TRBV11-3 and TRBJ2-1; 7 bases map to TRBD1. This CDR3 spans 15 amino acids. Trimming cost V 5 bases and J 5 bases; bases outside gene matches: 9. Germline V CDR1 and CDR2: SGHNT, YENEEA. The CDR3 coding sequence is TGTGCCAGCAGCCCTCGACAGGGATTCGACAATGAGCAGTTCTTC. As protein: CASSPRQGFDNEQFF.

The V gene is TRBV28, the J gene TRBJ1-5; a possible D gene is TRBD1 (5 bases). CDR3 length: 14 amino acids. Deletions cut 6 bases from V and 0 bases from J, with 9 bases between. Germline values: CDR1 MDHEN, CDR2 SYDVKM. In DNA, the CDR3 is TGTGCCAGCAGAGGGGTTCTTAGCAATCAGCCCCAGCATTTT. This codes for CASRGVLSNQPQHF.

The rearrangement joins TRBV2 to TRBJ1-1, with 10 bases fitting TRBD1. Unmatched junction bases numbered 6, after V lost 7 bases and J lost 1 base. This CDR3 is built from 15 residues. In germline, CDR1 is SNHLY, CDR2 FYNNEI. The CDR3 nucleotides are TGTGCCAGCAAGTTAAGGACAGGGGGGAACACTGAAGCTTTCTTT. Translating it yields CASKLRTGGNTEAFF.

The chain uses TRBV7-9 and TRBJ2-7; 9 bases are shared with TRBD1. CDR3 length equals 15 residues. J was trimmed by 2 bases and V by 4 bases; bases with no gene match: 6. The V gene's germline CDR1 is SEHNR and CDR2 FQNEAQ (reference sequence). Written as DNA, the CDR3 is TGTGCCAGCAGCTCCCGGGACAGGGCCCCCTACGAGCAGTACTTC. The encoded protein is CASSSRDRAPYEQYF.